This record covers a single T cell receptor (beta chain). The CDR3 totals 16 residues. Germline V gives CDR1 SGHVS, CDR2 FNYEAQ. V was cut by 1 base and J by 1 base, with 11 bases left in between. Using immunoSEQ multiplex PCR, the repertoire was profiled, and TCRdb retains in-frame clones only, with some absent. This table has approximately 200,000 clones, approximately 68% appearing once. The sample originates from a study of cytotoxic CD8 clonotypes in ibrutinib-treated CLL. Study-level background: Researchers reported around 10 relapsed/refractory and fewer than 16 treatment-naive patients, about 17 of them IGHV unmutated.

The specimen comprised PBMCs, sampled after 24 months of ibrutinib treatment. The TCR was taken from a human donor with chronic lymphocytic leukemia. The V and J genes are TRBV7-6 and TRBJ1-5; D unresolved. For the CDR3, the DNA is TGTGCCAGCAGCTTAGGGGTGGGAAGAAGCAATCAGCCCCAGCATTTT. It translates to CASSLGVGRSNQPQHF. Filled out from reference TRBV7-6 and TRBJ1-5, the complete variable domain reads GAGVSQSPRYKVTKRGQDVALRCDPISGHVSLYWYRQALGQGPEFLTYFNYEAQQDKSGLPNDRFSAERPEGSISTLTIQRTEQRDSAMYRCASSLGVGRSNQPQHFGDGTRLSIL.